A selection of T cell receptor beta chains follows, all from one sample in a study of CD8+ T cells in alopecia areata. This table comes from immunoSEQ multiplex PCR, and its TCRdb copy is limited to in-frame clones, with some not included. The sample yields fewer than 250,000 clones, roughly 60% seen once. Specimen: CD4+ T cells sorted from blood, collected around week 50, from a patient treated with tofacitinib. These receptors came from a human donor with alopecia areata. CDR3s include the opening cysteine and the closing phenylalanine or tryptophan. D genes are given only for firm matches. Some rows have no size entry. The others give once, few or many, or a class for an expanded clone.

few	TRBD2	TRBJ2-1	TRBV29-1	TGCAGCGCACAAACTAGCGGGGGGGCGTCTCATGAGCAGTTCTTC	CSAQTSGGASHEQFF
NA	NA	TRBJ2-1	TRBV11-3	TGTGCCAGCAGCTTGGGACAAACCTCGAATTCGCAGTTCTTC	CASSLGQTSNSQFF
NA	TRBD1	TRBJ2-3	TRBV2	TGTGCCAGCAGTCCCGCCCGGACAGGGGGGAGGGATACGCAGTATTTT	CASSPARTGGRDTQYF
NA	NA	TRBJ2-1	TRBV4-3	TGCGCCAGCAGCCAAGATCGGGGAGCGTTTGGAAATGAGCAGTTCTTC	CASSQDRGAFGNEQFF
NA	TRBD2	TRBJ2-3	TRBV5-1	TGCGCCAGCCAGACTAGCGGGGGGCCAGATACGCAGTATTTT	CASQTSGGPDTQYF
NA	NA	TRBJ2-1	TRBV5-6	TGTGCCAGCAGCCCCCGAAGCCCCAACAATGAGCAGTTCTTC	CASSPRSPNNEQFF
NA	NA	TRBJ2-2	TRBV23-1	TGCGCCAGCACCGGACTTTCACCGAACACCGGGGAGCTGTTTTTT	CASTGLSPNTGELFF
once	NA	TRBJ2-1	TRBV30	TGTGCCTGGGAGCTCAGGGATGAGCAGTTCTTC	CAWELRDEQFF
NA	NA	TRBJ2-5	TRBV30	TGTGCCTGGAGTGTAGGCAGACAAGAGACCCAGTACTTC	CAWSVGRQETQYF
NA	NA	TRBJ1-1	TRBV29-1	TGCAGCGTTTGTCCCCACCCCCCCGGCTTGAACACTGAAGCTTTCTTT	CSVCPHPPGLNTEAFF
NA	TRBD1	TRBJ1-2	TRBV14	TGTGCCAGCAGCCTCCGACAGGGCTATGGCTACACCTTC	CASSLRQGYGYTF
few	NA	TRBJ2-7	TRBV6-5	TGTGCCAGCAGGATGGGGATCGGGGCGTACTTC	CASRMGIGAYF
NA	NA	TRBJ2-2	TRBV27	TGTGCCAGCAACAATATTAAGGGGTTAGGCACCGGGGAGCTGTTTTTT	CASNNIKGLGTGELFF
NA	NA	TRBJ1-6	TRBV25-1	TGTGCCAGCAGTGAAGACCCGCAGGGATGGTCCTATAATTCACCCCTCCACTTT	CASSEDPQGWSYNSPLHF
once	TRBD1	TRBJ1-2	TRBV30	TGTGCCTGGAGTCCAGGGGGCGCCTATGGCTACACCTTC	CAWSPGGAYGYTF
NA	TRBD1	TRBJ1-4	TRBV6-5	TGTGCCAGCAGTTACTCCCCGACAGGGGAGAGAGAAAAACTGTTTTTT	CASSYSPTGEREKLFF
few	NA	TRBJ1-5	TRBV2	TGTGCCAGCAGTTCCAGACTGAATAGCAATCAGCCCCAGCATTTT	CASSSRLNSNQPQHF
NA	TRBD2	TRBJ2-5	TRBV5-6	TGTGCCAGCAGCTTGGAGTTTAGCGGGGTAACACAGACCCAGTACTTC	CASSLEFSGVTQTQYF
NA	NA	TRBJ1-6	TRBV14	TGTGCCAGCAGCCAAGAGATGACTCGAACCCTCCACTTT	CASSQEMTRTLHF
few	NA	TRBJ1-4	TRBV11-3	TGTGCCAGCTCCTGGAATGCTAATGAAAAACTGTTTTTT	CASSWNANEKLFF
NA	NA	TRBJ2-5	TRBV7-2	TGTGCCAGCAGCTTTTGGGGGCAGCGGGAGACCCAGTACTTC	CASSFWGQRETQYF